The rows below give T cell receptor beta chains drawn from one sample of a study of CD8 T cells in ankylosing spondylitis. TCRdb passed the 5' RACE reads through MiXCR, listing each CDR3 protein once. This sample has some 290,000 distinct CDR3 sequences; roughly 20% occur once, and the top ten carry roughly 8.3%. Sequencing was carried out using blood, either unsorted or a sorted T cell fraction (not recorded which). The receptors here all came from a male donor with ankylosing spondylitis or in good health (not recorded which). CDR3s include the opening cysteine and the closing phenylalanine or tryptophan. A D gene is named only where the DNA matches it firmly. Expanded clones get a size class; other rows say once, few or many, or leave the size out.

CDR3 protein: CASSGLAGTGELFF; CDR3 DNA: TGTGCCAGCTCGGGACTAGCGGGCACCGGGGAGCTGTTTTTT; D gene: TRBD2; clone size: many; V gene: TRBV6-4; J gene: TRBJ2-2
CDR3 protein: CASSPYPDRGLGNEQFF; CDR3 DNA: TGTGCCAGCAGTCCCTACCCGGACAGGGGTCTGGGTAATGAGCAGTTCTTC; D gene: TRBD1; clone size: NA; V gene: TRBV12-3/TRBV12-4; J gene: TRBJ2-1
CDR3 protein: CASSQTGTGGSPLHF; CDR3 DNA: TGCGCCAGCAGCCAAACCGGGACAGGGGGTTCACCCCTCCACTTT; D gene: TRBD1; clone size: few; V gene: TRBV4-1; J gene: TRBJ1-6
CDR3 protein: CASSRTRGGELFF; CDR3 DNA: TGTGCCAGCAGTCGGACAAGGGGCGGGGAGCTGTTTTTT; D gene: NA; clone size: few; V gene: TRBV6-1; J gene: TRBJ2-2
CDR3 protein: CASSYGQGDQPQHF; CDR3 DNA: TGTGCCAGCAGCTATGGACAGGGGGATCAGCCCCAGCATTTT; D gene: TRBD1; clone size: NA; V gene: TRBV7-9; J gene: TRBJ1-5
CDR3 protein: CASSQGITDTQYF; CDR3 DNA: TGTGCCAGCAGCCAGGGCATCACAGATACGCAGTATTTT; D gene: NA; clone size: NA; V gene: TRBV4-2; J gene: TRBJ2-3
CDR3 protein: CASSLGEVDTQYF; CDR3 DNA: TGTGCCAGCAGCTTAGGAGAGGTAGATACGCAGTATTTT; D gene: NA; clone size: few; V gene: TRBV7-2; J gene: TRBJ2-3
CDR3 protein: CASSLKGQGETQYF; CDR3 DNA: TGCGCCAGCAGCTTGAAGGGACAGGGAGAGACCCAGTACTTC; D gene: TRBD1; clone size: many; V gene: TRBV5-1; J gene: TRBJ2-5
CDR3 protein: CASRLASSYNEQFF; CDR3 DNA: TGTGCCAGCCGTCTAGCGAGCTCCTACAATGAGCAGTTCTTC; D gene: NA; clone size: NA; V gene: TRBV2; J gene: TRBJ2-1
CDR3 protein: CASSQDWDHRYNEQFF; CDR3 DNA: TGTGCCAGCAGCCAAGATTGGGATCACCGATACAATGAGCAGTTCTTC; D gene: NA; clone size: few; V gene: TRBV4-2; J gene: TRBJ2-1
CDR3 protein: CASSLTGIAGNTIYF; CDR3 DNA: TGTGCCAGCAGTTTAACAGGGATAGCTGGAAACACCATATATTTT; D gene: NA; clone size: few; V gene: TRBV12-3/TRBV12-4; J gene: TRBJ1-3
CDR3 protein: CASSLASGQNTEAFF; CDR3 DNA: TGTGCCAGCAGCTTAGCGAGCGGGCAAAACACTGAAGCTTTCTTT; D gene: NA; clone size: NA; V gene: TRBV7-6; J gene: TRBJ1-1
CDR3 protein: CASSPTVKNYGYTF; CDR3 DNA: TGCGCCAGCAGCCCGACAGTGAAAAACTATGGCTACACCTTC; D gene: NA; clone size: few; V gene: TRBV5-1; J gene: TRBJ1-2